The rows below give T cell receptor beta chains drawn from one sample of a study of cytomegalovirus exposure and HLA in healthy donors. Clones were sequenced by immunoSEQ multiplex PCR, and TCRdb holds only the in-frame ones, with some missing. The table records over 75,000 clones, just over 90% of them present only once. Sequencing was done on a sample of PBMCs. These receptors all stem from a man aged 30-40 years in good health and CMV-seronegative. The CDR3 runs from the conserved cysteine through the conserved F or W. D genes are given only for firm matches. Expanded clones get a size class; other rows say once, few or many, or leave the size out.

cdr3_nt cdr3_aa v_call clone_size j_call d_call cdr3_length
TGCGCCAGCAGCCAAGAAGGCTATGGACTAGCGAGAGAGAATGAGCAGTTCTTC CASSQEGYGLARENEQFF TRBV4-1 - TRBJ2-1 TRBD2 18
TGTGCCAGCAGTGCTCGTGCCGGGACACAAGAGACCCAGTACTTC CASSARAGTQETQYF TRBV6-4 - TRBJ2-5 - 15
TGTGCCTGGAGACAGGGGCTGAACTATGGCTACACCTTC CAWRQGLNYGYTF TRBV30 - TRBJ1-2 TRBD1 13
TGTGCCAGCAGCTTCGGGTTTAGCGGGAGGGTCGATGAGCAGTTCTTC CASSFGFSGRVDEQFF TRBV7-3 - TRBJ2-1 TRBD2 16
TGTGCCAGCAGCTCACTCAGGGGCACTGAAGCTTTCTTT CASSSLRGTEAFF TRBV7-8 - TRBJ1-1 - 13
TGTGCCAGCAGCTTTTTTATCACCCCAGCGGGAGGGTACAATGAGCAGTTCTTC CASSFFITPAGGYNEQFF TRBV13 - TRBJ2-1 TRBD2 18
TGTGCCAGCAGCTTAGGACAGGTCAAACATTTT CASSLGQVKHF TRBV7-2 - TRBJ1-5 - 11
TGTGCCAGCAGTGAGCGACAGGGAAGTCAGCCCCAGCATTTT CASSERQGSQPQHF TRBV6-1 once TRBJ1-5 TRBD1 14
TGTGCCAGCAGCCGGAGGGACAGGGACACAGATACGCAGTATTTT CASSRRDRDTDTQYF TRBV14 - TRBJ2-3 TRBD1 15
TGCGCCAGCAGCCCCCCGGGACAGGGGAGCGAGCAGTACTTC CASSPPGQGSEQYF TRBV10-1 few TRBJ2-7 TRBD1 14
TGTGCCAGCAGTTACACGGGGGGTAATGAAAAACTGTTTTTT CASSYTGGNEKLFF TRBV6-5 - TRBJ1-4 - 14
TGTGCCAGCAGCCAATCTAGCAAGTGGGCCTACGAGCAGTACTTC CASSQSSKWAYEQYF TRBV28 - TRBJ2-7 - 15
TGTGCCAGCGGCGGGCTCCAAGGCTCCGCTGAAGCTTTCTTT CASGGLQGSAEAFF TRBV2 - TRBJ1-1 - 14
TGTGCCAGCAGTTGGTCTGAACAGTTCGAGCAGTACTTC CASSWSEQFEQYF TRBV2 once TRBJ2-7 - 13
TGCAGCGTAGAGGGACAGGGGGCTACTGAAGCTTTCTTT CSVEGQGATEAFF TRBV29-1 - TRBJ1-1 TRBD1 13
TGTGCCAGCAGTGAAGAAGGCGTCGGAGGTCCCACCTACGAGCAGTACTTC CASSEEGVGGPTYEQYF TRBV6-1 - TRBJ2-7 - 17
TGTGCCAGCAGTGAAAATGTCCGGCAGGTGGCCCACGAGCAGTACTTC CASSENVRQVAHEQYF TRBV6-1 - TRBJ2-7 - 16
TGCAGTGCGCGCGGTTACAATGAGCAGTTCTTC CSARGYNEQFF TRBV20-1 - TRBJ2-1 - 11
TGCGCCAGCAGCTCGGGACTAGCGGAATCAGATACGCAGTATTTT CASSSGLAESDTQYF TRBV5-1 - TRBJ2-3 TRBD2 15
TGTGCCAGCAGATCAGGAGGGGTGGGCTACACCTTC CASRSGGVGYTF TRBV6-5 - TRBJ1-2 - 12
TGTGCCAGCAGCCCCCCGGGAGCGGAGGGATTGGGTACGCAGTATTTT CASSPPGAEGLGTQYF TRBV7-8 - TRBJ2-3 - 16
TGTGCCAGCAGTTTAAGGGGACAAGTCTACGAGCAGTACTTC CASSLRGQVYEQYF TRBV27 - TRBJ2-7 - 14
TGTGCCAGCAGCTTAGCGACCCCGGGACAGTCTAACTATGGCTACACCTTC CASSLATPGQSNYGYTF TRBV7-2 - TRBJ1-2 TRBD1 17
TGTGCCAGCAGTTCCCCAGGGGGCAGGGCGATTGACGGCTACACCTTC CASSSPGGRAIDGYTF TRBV28 - TRBJ1-2 TRBD1 16
TGTGCCAGCAGCTTAGTAGAGGGCACCGGGGAGCTGTTTTTT CASSLVEGTGELFF TRBV7-9 - TRBJ2-2 - 14
TGTGCCAGCACCAAACAGGGGGCCAACAATGAGCAGTTCTTC CASTKQGANNEQFF TRBV7-8 - TRBJ2-1 TRBD1 14
TGTGCCAGCAGTAGAGCTTTAAGCCAAGAGACCCAGTACTTC CASSRALSQETQYF TRBV27 - TRBJ2-5 - 14
TGTGCCAGCTCACCAAGGGACAGAAGAGACTACGAGCAGTACTTC CASSPRDRRDYEQYF TRBV18 - TRBJ2-7 TRBD1 15